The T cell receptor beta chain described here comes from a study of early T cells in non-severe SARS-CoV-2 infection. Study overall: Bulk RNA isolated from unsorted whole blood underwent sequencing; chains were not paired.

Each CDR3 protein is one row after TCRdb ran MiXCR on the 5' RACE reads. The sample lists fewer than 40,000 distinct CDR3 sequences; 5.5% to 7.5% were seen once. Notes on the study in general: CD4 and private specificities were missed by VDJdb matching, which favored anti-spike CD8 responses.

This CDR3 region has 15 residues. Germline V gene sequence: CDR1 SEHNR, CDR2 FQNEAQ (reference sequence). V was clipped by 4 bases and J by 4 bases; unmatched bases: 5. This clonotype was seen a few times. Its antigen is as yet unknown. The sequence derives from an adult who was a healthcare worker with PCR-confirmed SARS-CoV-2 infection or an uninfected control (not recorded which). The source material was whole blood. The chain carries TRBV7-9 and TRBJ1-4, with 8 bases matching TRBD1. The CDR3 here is CASSSPTGVNEKLFF. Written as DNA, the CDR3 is TGTGCCAGCAGCTCTCCGACAGGGGTTAATGAAAAACTGTTTTTT.